This section outlines one TCR beta chain sequence together with its context. Its antigen is currently not known. No base-level quality is on record; no much larger clone is a single base apart. A MiSeq instrument was used for deep resolution sequencing, which targeted depths ranging from 1 in 1 million up to 1 in 200,000 T cells, with coverage averaging 10x for each clonotype. The immunoSEQ hsTCRB Kit was used to generate the TCR beta libraries. The authors' analysis ran thus. The data were analyzed with ImmunoSEQ Analyzer and ImmunoSEQ Data Assistant, and V, D and J gene assignments followed IMGT definitions. Clonality, with values ranging from 0 to 1, was calculated as one minus the normalized Shannon entropy of productive rearrangement frequencies. Only overrepresented clonotypes making up at least 0.05% of the repertoire of each patient were included in the public clonotype analysis. About twelve repertoires from age-matched healthy donors, obtained from immuneACCESS, served as clonality controls. What TCRdb holds here is the immuneACCESS table cut down to in-frame rearrangements. Part of the clones is not present; checked against another copy, under half of the missing clones reflect an unresolved V gene, and the others are unexplained. For V, J and clone size, that table is used; D and trimming come from the DNA. Across this sample there are about 60,000 clones, with roughly 50% seen only once. The ten most abundant clones make up 20% of the sample.

This entry comes from a study of cytotoxic CD8 clonotypes in ibrutinib-treated CLL (dated by TCRdb to 2020 to 2022). With regard to the full study: The cohort had 11 relapsed/refractory and 15 treatment-naive patients; some 17 were IGHV unmutated. Partial responses were observed in 24 patients and complete responses in 2; after a median follow-up of roughly 62 months, remission was maintained in roughly 15 patients and progression was observed in some twelve. Samples at response were collected after a median of around twelve months of treatment, with a range of about 6 to 40 months. An average of around 250,000 productive templates and approximately 91,000 productive rearrangements was obtained per sample. Of the 90 or so participants in the trial, approximately 25 had longitudinal samples available. Cryopreserved peripheral blood mononuclear cells were collected at three points: before therapy, at response, and at either sustained remission or disease progression. Every sample from remission and from progressive disease was obtained while the patients were still on ibrutinib.

From cysteine to phenylalanine, the CDR3 is 14 amino acids long. Only the CDR3 DNA stays, 42 bases, in frame from base 1. Sequences MNHNY (CDR1) and SVGAGI (CDR2) are obtained from the germline V gene (reference sequence). V trim: 2 bases; J trim: 1 base; unmatched bases: 0. Study-wide findings and limitations: Public clonotypes were rare and either contracted or stayed stable during treatment, and the rise in clonality at ibrutinib response reflected the expansion of private clonotypes. At baseline, clonality was higher than in age-matched healthy donors and showed a strong correlation with circulating CD8+ T-cell counts. Clonality rose at ibrutinib response, remained stable during sustained remission, and dropped back toward baseline at progression. Sustained-remission and progressing patients did not have matched sampling times, and lymph node repertoires were not examined.

The sample's time point label, in plain terms: approximately 25 months on ibrutinib. For TCR beta library preparation, around 2 micrograms of genomic DNA were isolated from cryopreserved PBMCs. Longitudinal blood samples from CLL patients on ibrutinib monotherapy underwent high-throughput TCR beta sequencing. The patients took part in an open-label, single-center phase 2 trial of ibrutinib monotherapy. The sample in question was PBMCs, obtained after 24 months of ibrutinib treatment. The TCR comes from a human donor with chronic lymphocytic leukemia. The rearrangement joined TRBV6-6 to TRBJ2-3, with 7 bases in between that match TRBD2. The CDR3 here reads CASSYGGGTDTQYF. The bases read TGTGCCAGCAGTTACGGGGGGGGCACAGATACGCAGTATTTT.